The 27 T cell receptor beta chains below were found in one sample sequenced in a study of blood T cells in healthy people across ages. PCR was performed a second time for about 6 to 11 cycles using a sample-barcoded 5' primer and a J-beta primer mix. Each CDR3 protein gets one entry after TCRdb re-called the 5' RACE reads with MiXCR. Here the sample spans 800,000 to 1,300,000 distinct CDR3 sequences, under 30% being singletons. The sample also formed part of further work on T cells of mothers and their children.

Input material: blood. Every receptor here comes from a girl aged 2 to 10 in good health.

This clonotype was detected only a few times. The DNA for the CDR3 is TGTGCCAGCAGGAAGGGGACAACAAACCCCGAAGCTTTCTTT. It encodes CASRKGTTNPEAFF. The chain uses TRBV6-5 and TRBJ1-1; the D gene is possibly TRBD1 (6 bases). Germline V gives CDR1 MNHEY, CDR2 SVGAGI. The CDR3 loop spans 14 amino acids. The ends were cut back, 6 bases at V and 8 bases at J, with 19 bases in the middle.

A few counts support this clonotype. CDR3 residues: CASSLQAENYEQYF. Here the CDR3 DNA reads TGTGCCAGCAGTTTGCAAGCAGAAAATTACGAGCAGTACTTC. The rearrangement links TRBV6-6 to TRBJ2-7; D gene ambiguous. The CDR3 is 14 residues long. Germline assignment: CDR1 MNHNY and CDR2 SVGAGI (reference sequence). V was cut by 4 bases and J by 4 bases, with 14 bases left in between.

In this sample, this clonotype turned up a few times. This sequence joins TRBV7-8 and TRBJ2-2; 11 bases line up with TRBD2. The junction had 11 bases not matched to a gene; V was cut back by 4 bases and J by 7 bases. In germline, CDR1 is SGHVS, CDR2 FQNEAQ. The CDR3 extends over 17 amino acids. The CDR3 coding sequence is TGTGCCAGCAGCTCGACTAGCGGGGCCAAACGTGTCGGGGAGCTGTTTTTT. Translated, it gives CASSSTSGAKRVGELFF.

The sample holds a few counts of this clonotype. This chain joins TRBV4-2 and TRBJ1-2, with D uncertain. Germline V gene lookup returns CDR1 LGHNA and CDR2 YNFKEQ. The CDR3 has 12 residues. Trimming removed 3 bases from V and 9 bases from J, with 11 bases in between. The CDR3 reads CASSQIGESYTF. The CDR3 DNA reads as TGTGCCAGCAGCCAGATCGGTGAGAGCTACACCTTC.

This clonotype was found a few times. This rearrangement joins TRBV19 to TRBJ2-5; D tentatively fits TRBD1 or TRBD2 (5 bases each). V was cut by 5 bases and J by 2 bases, with 12 bases left in between. The germline gives CDR1 LNHDA, CDR2 SQIVND (reference sequence). The CDR3 contains 14 residues. The CDR3 DNA follows: TGTGCCAGTAGTCCGGGACCAAAACAAGAGACCCAGTACTTC. Its protein is CASSPGPKQETQYF. The variable domain in full, with the rest retrieved from reference TRBV19 and TRBJ2-5, is DGGITQSPKYLFRKEGQNVTLSCEQNLNHDAMYWYRQDPGQGLRLIYYSQIVNDFQKGDIAEGYSVSREKKESFPLTVTSAQKNPTAFYLCASSPGPKQETQYFGPGTRLLVL.

The chain joins TRBV6-6 to TRBJ2-3; no reliable D call. The CDR3 covers 11 residues. The V gene's germline CDR1 is MNHNY and CDR2 SVGAGI (reference sequence). V lost 6 bases to trimming and J lost 10 bases, with 11 bases between them. CDR3 sequence (DNA): TGTGCCAGCAGCCCAGATGTAGCGCAGTATTTT. It codes for CASSPDVAQYF.

The J gene is TRBJ1-1, the V gene TRBV14; D not resolved. CDR1 is SGHDN and CDR2 is FVKESK in the germline V gene. V was cut by 0 bases and J by 1 base, with 9 bases left in between. The CDR3 runs 15 residues. CDR3 residues: CASSQDIGGNTEAFF. The CDR3 DNA reads TGTGCCAGCAGCCAAGATATTGGCGGGAACACTGAAGCTTTCTTT.

This clonotype was detected many times. V and J are TRBV5-5 and TRBJ1-2; the D is unclear. The germline gives CDR1 SGHKS, CDR2 YYEKEE (reference sequence). The CDR3 totals 14 residues. V lost 3 bases and J lost 3, with 12 bases in between. The CDR3: CASSYDWVDYGYTF. The CDR3 nucleotides are TGTGCCAGCAGCTATGACTGGGTTGACTATGGCTACACCTTC.

This clonotype was counted between two and nine times. The V call is TRBV15, the J call TRBJ2-7; the match to TRBD2 covers 11 bases. CDR1 is LNHNV, CDR2 YYDKDF, per germline (reference sequence). The CDR3 covers 15 residues. V lost 2 bases to trimming and J lost 2 bases; unmatched junction nucleotides: 2. CDR3: CATSRLAGGAYEQYF. The CDR3 DNA follows: TGTGCCACCAGCAGACTAGCGGGAGGAGCCTACGAGCAGTACTTC.

The chain uses TRBV20-1 and TRBJ2-5; 10 bases match TRBD2. The end of the DNA fits TRBJ2-1 better, so the J call may be wrong. The CDR3 has 18 amino acids. The germline V gene has CDR1 DFQATT and CDR2 SNEGSKA (reference sequence). CDR3 protein: CSASTGPLAGDAYNEQFF. As DNA, the CDR3 is TGCAGTGCCTCCACCGGACCTCTAGCGGGAGACGCCTACAATGAGCAGTTCTTC.

This sequence joins TRBV5-1 and TRBJ2-5; D assignment may be TRBD1 or TRBD2 (5 bases each). The J call may be faulty, since TRBJ2-7 better matches the DNA end. The length of the CDR3 is 15 residues. In germline, CDR1 is SGHRS, CDR2 YFSETQ. As DNA, the CDR3 is TGCGCCAGCAGGGGGACGGATGGCAGGACCTACGAGCAGTACTTC. Translating gives CASRGTDGRTYEQYF.

This clonotype was counted only a few times. CDR3: CASSLSGGISEQYF. The CDR3, as DNA: TGTGCCAGCAGCTTGAGCGGGGGGATTAGCGAGCAGTACTTC. The rearrangement links TRBV7-3 to TRBJ2-5; TRBD2 matches 9 bases. The assigned J gene may be wrong: the sequence end matches TRBJ2-7 better. CDR3 length: 14 amino acids. CDR1 SGHTA and CDR2 FQGTGA come from the germline V gene.

This clonotype has only a few counts. V and J are TRBV12-3 or TRBV12-4 and TRBJ2-1, with 8 bases lining up with TRBD2. V lost 8 bases to trimming and J lost 3 bases; unmatched junction nucleotides: 6. The CDR3 totals 14 residues. CDR3 protein: CASVISGDYNEQFF. DNA of the CDR3: TGTGCCAGCGTGATTAGCGGGGACTACAATGAGCAGTTCTTC.

This clonotype was seen more than once but under ten times. The rearrangement uses TRBV11-3 and TRBJ1-1; 7 bases fit TRBD1. The length of the CDR3 is 14 residues. The V and J ends lost 5 bases and 5 bases, in that order; junction bases with no gene match: 8. The germline gives CDR1 SGHNT, CDR2 YENEEA. The CDR3 here is CASSPAGGGTEAFF. The CDR3 nucleotides read TGTGCCAGCAGCCCCGCAGGGGGTGGGACTGAAGCTTTCTTT.

This clonotype came up a few times. The chain links TRBV29-1 to TRBJ2-7; weak D call: TRBD2 (6 bases). Trimming pared 4 bases from V and 0 bases from J, leaving 16 bases between. CDR3 size: 15 residues. Germline CDR1 is SQVTM and CDR2 is ANQGSEA. Here the CDR3 reads CSVVRGLGGSYEQYF. The CDR3 region has the DNA TGCAGCGTTGTTCGTGGTTTGGGGGGCTCCTACGAGCAGTACTTC.

The J gene is TRBJ2-3, the V gene TRBV3-1; 8 nucleotides agree with TRBD2. Trimming took 5 bases from V and 5 from J; bases not matched to a gene: 9. The CDR3 consists of 15 residues. From germline, CDR1 is LGHDT and CDR2 YNNKEL (reference sequence). CDR3 in DNA: TGTGCCAGCAGCTCACCGGGACTAGATAAAGATACGCAGTATTTT. It yields the protein CASSSPGLDKDTQYF.

This clonotype has ten or more counts. The CDR3 DNA reads as TGTGCCAGCAGCTTCCAAGGCTGGGAGACCCAGTACTTC. The encoded protein is CASSFQGWETQYF. The chain has TRBV14 and TRBJ2-5; no reliable D call. The CDR3 length is 13 residues. Germline values: CDR1 SGHDN, CDR2 FVKESK. V was shortened by 5 bases and J by 5 bases, with 12 bases between the two germline ends.

The chain joins TRBV28 to TRBJ2-1; D is perhaps TRBD1 (6 bases). V dropped 7 bases and J dropped 0 bases, with 16 bases sitting between them. Germline V gives CDR1 MDHEN, CDR2 SYDVKM. The CDR3 length is 16 residues. This CDR3 is CASMMTGLSSYNEQFF. The DNA for the CDR3 is TGTGCCAGCATGATGACAGGCTTAAGCTCCTACAATGAGCAGTTCTTC.

This clonotype was observed a handful of times. At one boundary the junction diverges from the germline segment, which might be a read error. This chain uses TRBV20-1 with TRBJ1-4, with D tentatively TRBD1 (5 bases). The CDR3 loop spans 14 amino acids. Germline CDR1 reads DFQATT; CDR2 reads SNEGSKA (reference sequence). As DNA, the CDR3 is TGCAGTGTTAGAGGGACCGGGATGGGTGAAAAACTGTTTTTT. It translates to CSVRGTGMGEKLFF.

The V and J genes are TRBV7-2 and TRBJ1-2; D might be TRBD1 (5 bases). The germline CDR1 and CDR2 sequences are SGHTA and FQGNSA. There are 15 residues in the CDR3. Between the trimmed V and J ends, which lost 2 bases and 4 bases, there was a span of 14 bases. CDR3 nucleotides: TGTGCCAGCAGCTTATATCCCCAGGGCCTCTATGGCTACACCTTC. This sequence encodes CASSLYPQGLYGYTF.

The chain joins TRBV7-2 to TRBJ2-1, with a possible D match to TRBD2 (6 bases). CDR1 is SGHTA and CDR2 is FQGNSA in the germline V gene. The CDR3 runs 17 residues. Trimming pared 5 bases from V and 9 bases from J, leaving 26 bases between. The CDR3 loop reads CASSAGGLRLVSAEQFF. CDR3 DNA: TGTGCCAGCAGCGCCGGTGGACTGAGACTAGTTTCCGCTGAGCAGTTCTTC.

The V call is TRBV27, the J call TRBJ2-5; D gene uncertain. Germline V gene lookup returns CDR1 MNHEY and CDR2 SMNVEV (reference sequence). The V end lost 8 bases, the J end lost 7 bases, and 5 bases lay between the germline ends. The CDR3 is 9 residues long. CDR3 amino acids: CASPRTQYF. CDR3 bases: TGTGCCAGCCCCAGGACCCAGTACTTC.

This clonotype appeared a few times. The chain uses TRBV28 and TRBJ2-7; TRBD1 aligns across 12 bases. Trimming at V came to 8 bases and at J to 5 bases, leaving 7 bases not matched to a gene. Germline lookup yields CDR1 MDHEN and CDR2 SYDVKM. The CDR3 has 14 residues. The CDR3 DNA sequence: TGTGCCAGCGTAACGGGACAGGGGGCCCACGAGCAGTACTTC. It translates to CASVTGQGAHEQYF.

The chain recombines TRBV7-3 with TRBJ2-1, with D maybe TRBD1 (5 bases). V lost 1 base, J lost 15 bases, and 16 bases lay in between. Germline V gene lookup returns CDR1 SGHTA and CDR2 FQGTGA. The CDR3 sequence is 13 residues long. CDR3 bases: TGTGCCAGCAGCTTAAAGGGGAACTCCATGCGGTTCTTC. It codes for CASSLKGNSMRFF.

The rearrangement links TRBV3-1 to TRBJ2-1; TRBD2 matches 8 bases. The CDR3 is 15 amino acids. Germline lookup yields CDR1 LGHDT and CDR2 YNNKEL (reference sequence). With V trimmed by 3 bases and J by 10 bases, 11 bases remained unmatched. The CDR3 region has the DNA TGTGCCAGCAGCCAGTCGGGACTAGTCAGGCGCGAGCAGTTCTTC. As protein: CASSQSGLVRREQFF.

The chain uses TRBV28 and TRBJ2-2; perhaps TRBD1 as D (7 bases). The CDR3 sequence is 16 residues long. The V gene's germline CDR1 is MDHEN and CDR2 SYDVKM. Trimming stripped 3 bases from V and 4 bases from J, with 15 bases between. The CDR3 bases are TGTGCCAGCAGTTTTAAGACAGGGAGGTCCACCGGGGAGCTGTTTTTT. Its translation is CASSFKTGRSTGELFF.

This rearrangement joins TRBV4-2 to TRBJ2-3; a weak D match, TRBD2 (6 bases). Trimming shortened V by 0 bases and J by 7 bases, and 23 bases separated the two germline ends. Germline values: CDR1 LGHNA, CDR2 YNFKEQ. CDR3 size: 18 residues. The CDR3 reads CASSQDPGTALYWNTQYF. CDR3 in DNA: TGTGCCAGCAGCCAAGATCCCGGGACTGCGCTTTATTGGAATACGCAGTATTTT.